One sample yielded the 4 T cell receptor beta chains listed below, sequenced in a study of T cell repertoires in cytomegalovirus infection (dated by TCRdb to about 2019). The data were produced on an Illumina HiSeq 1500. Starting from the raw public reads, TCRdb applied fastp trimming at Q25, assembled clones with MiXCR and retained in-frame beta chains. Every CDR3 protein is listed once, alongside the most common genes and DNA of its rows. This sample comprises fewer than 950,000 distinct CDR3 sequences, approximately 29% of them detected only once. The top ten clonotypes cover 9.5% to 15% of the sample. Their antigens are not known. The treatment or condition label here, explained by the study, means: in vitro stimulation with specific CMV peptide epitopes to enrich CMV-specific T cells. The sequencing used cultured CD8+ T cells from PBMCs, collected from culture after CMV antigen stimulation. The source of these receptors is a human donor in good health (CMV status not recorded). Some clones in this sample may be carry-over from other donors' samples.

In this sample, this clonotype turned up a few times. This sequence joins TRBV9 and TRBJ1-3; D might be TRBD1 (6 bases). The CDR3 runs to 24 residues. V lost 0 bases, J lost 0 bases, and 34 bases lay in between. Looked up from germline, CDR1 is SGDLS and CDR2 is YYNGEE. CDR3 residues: CASSVATVGDIERSRGSSGNTIYF. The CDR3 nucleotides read TGTGCCAGCAGCGTAGCTACGGTAGGGGACATCGAACGATCGAGGGGATCCTCTGGAAACACCATATATTTT.

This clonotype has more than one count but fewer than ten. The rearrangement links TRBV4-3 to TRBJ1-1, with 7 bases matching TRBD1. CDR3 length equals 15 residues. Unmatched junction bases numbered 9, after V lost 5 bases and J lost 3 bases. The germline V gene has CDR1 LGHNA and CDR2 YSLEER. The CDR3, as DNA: TGCGCCAGCAGCTTACAGGGGACATGGGACACTGAAGCTTTCTTT. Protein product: CASSLQGTWDTEAFF.

Here the CDR3 reads CASSSRDRYYNEQFF. The CDR3 bases are TGTGCCAGCAGCTCCCGGGACAGGTACTACAATGAGCAGTTCTTC. The chain is built from TRBV7-2 and TRBJ2-1, with 8 bases lining up with TRBD1. CDR1 and CDR2 from the germline V gene are SGHTA and FQGNSA. V lost 4 bases and J lost 3; bases outside the gene matches: 5. The CDR3 loop spans 15 amino acids. Based on the CDR3 plus reference TRBV7-2 and TRBJ2-1, the full variable domain is GAGVSQSPSNKVTEKGKDVELRCDPISGHTALYWYRQSLGQGLEFLIYFQGNSAPDKSGLPSDRFSAERTGGSVSTLTIQRTQQEDSAVYLCASSSRDRYYNEQFFGPGTRLTVL.

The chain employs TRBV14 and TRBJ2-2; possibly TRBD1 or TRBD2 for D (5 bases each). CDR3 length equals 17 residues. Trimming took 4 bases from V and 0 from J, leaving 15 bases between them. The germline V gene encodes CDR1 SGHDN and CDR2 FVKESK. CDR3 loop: CASSPDEGDPNTGELFF. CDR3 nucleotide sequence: TGTGCCAGCAGCCCCGATGAAGGGGACCCGAACACCGGGGAGCTGTTTTTT.